This section outlines one T cell receptor (beta chain) sequence together with its context. Antigen unknown. The method was immunoSEQ multiplex PCR; TCRdb's version includes in-frame clones alone and lacks a portion of them. This sample has roughly 120,000 clones, with roughly 94% found just once. From germline, CDR1 is LGHNA and CDR2 YNFKEQ. This CDR3 has 14 residues. Trimming pared 0 bases from V and 4 bases from J, leaving 9 bases between. The data derive from a study of T cell responses to AZD1222 COVID-19 vaccine. General study results and limits: Scientists sampled the repertoires only once the peak T cell response had passed.

The sequence was collected from an adult in good health. The chain is built from TRBV4-2 and TRBJ1-2; TRBD1 is a possible D gene (5 bases). The material sequenced was peripheral blood, taken on day 0 of AZD1222 vaccination. The CDR3 DNA follows: TGTGCCAGCAGCCAAGATTTACAGGTCTATGGCTACACCTTC. Encoded protein: CASSQDLQVYGYTF.